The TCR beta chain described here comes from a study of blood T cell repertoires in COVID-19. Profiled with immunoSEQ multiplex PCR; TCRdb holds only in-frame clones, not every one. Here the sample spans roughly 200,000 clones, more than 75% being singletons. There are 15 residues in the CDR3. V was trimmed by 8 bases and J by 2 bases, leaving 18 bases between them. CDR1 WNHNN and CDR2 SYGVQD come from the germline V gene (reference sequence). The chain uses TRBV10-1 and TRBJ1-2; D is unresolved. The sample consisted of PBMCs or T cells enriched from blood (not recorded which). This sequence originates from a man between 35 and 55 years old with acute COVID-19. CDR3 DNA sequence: TGCGCCAGCCCCGCGGAAGAACCTCTCAACTATGGCTACACCTTC. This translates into CASPAEEPLNYGYTF.